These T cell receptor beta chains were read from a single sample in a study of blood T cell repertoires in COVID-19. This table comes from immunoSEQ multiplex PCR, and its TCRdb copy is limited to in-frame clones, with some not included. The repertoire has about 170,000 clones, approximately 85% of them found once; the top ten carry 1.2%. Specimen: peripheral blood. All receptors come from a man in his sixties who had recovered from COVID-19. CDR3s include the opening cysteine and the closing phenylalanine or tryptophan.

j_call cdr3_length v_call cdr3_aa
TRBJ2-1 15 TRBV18 CASSPSGQRYNEQFF
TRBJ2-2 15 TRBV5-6 CASSSYSGSDGELFF
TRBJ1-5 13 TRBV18 CASSQDAAQPQHF
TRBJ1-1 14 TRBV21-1 CASSKWEGNPEAFF
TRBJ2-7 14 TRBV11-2 CASSLSQGTYEQYF
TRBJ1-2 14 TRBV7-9 CASSLPGSNYGYTF
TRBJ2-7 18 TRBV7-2 CASSFAGTSGGGIYEQYF
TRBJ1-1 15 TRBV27 CASSFRGTGNTEAFF
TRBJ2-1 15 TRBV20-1 CSASPRTDFYNEQFF
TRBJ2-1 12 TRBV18 CASSPSTGSQFF
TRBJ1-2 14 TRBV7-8 CATSGGGGGYGYTF
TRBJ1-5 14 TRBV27 CASSLTGGNQPQHF
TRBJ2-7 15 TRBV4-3 CASSQDGQGFYEQYF
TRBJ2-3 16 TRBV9 CASSVGDRGWADTQYF
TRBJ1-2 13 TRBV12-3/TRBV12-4 CASSPNRGRGYTF
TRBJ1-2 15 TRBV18 CASSPTSGINYGYTF
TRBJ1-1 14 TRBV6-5 CASSHSPRGTEAFF
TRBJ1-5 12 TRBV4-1 CASSQGGEPQHF
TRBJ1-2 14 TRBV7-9 CASSSWTGGYGYTF
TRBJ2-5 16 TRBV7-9 CASSLARASGQETQYF
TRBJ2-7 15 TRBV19 CASSPSTSRGYEQYF
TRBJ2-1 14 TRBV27 CASRQAGSNNEQFF
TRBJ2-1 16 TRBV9 CASSVVGGLGYNEQFF
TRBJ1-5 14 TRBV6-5 CASSSSLRGQPQHF
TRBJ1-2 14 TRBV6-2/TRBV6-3 CASSPAGGGDGYTF